This entry describes one T cell receptor beta chain. Antigen specificity is unknown. V lost 3 bases, J lost 2 bases, and 9 bases lay in between. This CDR3 spans 14 amino acids. The germline V gene has CDR1 LNHNV and CDR2 YYDKDF (reference sequence). Data came from immunoSEQ multiplex PCR; TCRdb stores just in-frame clones and leaves some out. The sample lists 45,000 to 60,000 clones, 82% occurring once. The data stem from a study of OX40 agonist ivuxolimab in advanced cancers. About the study: Prior anti-PD-1, anti-PD-L1 or anti-CTLA-4 therapy did not bar entry, and less than 50% had some.

Study results and caveats: Blood T cells, both CD4+ and CD8+, expanded clonally by week 6 at 0.1 to 3.0 mg/kg.

This clonotype was obtained from an adult with an advanced solid tumor such as melanoma, head and neck, liver or kidney cancer. V is TRBV15 and J is TRBJ2-3, with D possibly matching TRBD2 (7 bases). The sequenced sample was CD4+ or CD8+ T cells sorted from blood, obtained in a trial of the OX40 agonist ivuxolimab. DNA for the CDR3: TGTGCCACCAGCAGGGGGGGGCCCACAGATACGCAGTATTTT. It specifies CATSRGGPTDTQYF.